This T cell receptor (beta chain) was sequenced in a study of cytomegalovirus exposure and HLA in healthy donors. Study observations and caveats: Later analysis showed most CMV-associated TCR beta chains appearing HLA-restricted.

Comments on this clone: As yet, its antigen is unknown.

Use of 60 Vbeta and 13 Jbeta primers characterized the PCR. Assay: immunoSEQ multiplex PCR; the TCRdb copy retains only in-frame clones and omits some. The sample contains some 140,000 clones, about 76% of which appear only once. Per the germline V gene, CDR1 is LNHDA and CDR2 is SQIVND (reference sequence). The CDR3 contains 13 residues. Trimming took off 7 bases at V and 4 bases at J, with 13 bases between the two ends. The receptor was isolated from a female donor in good health and CMV-seronegative. Sequencing used PBMCs. This sequence joins TRBV19 and TRBJ1-2; unclear D gene. The DNA for the CDR3 is TGTGCCAGTAATAGCGGCGGCCCCTATGGCTACACCTTC. This codes for CASNSGGPYGYTF.